This TCR beta chain stems from a study of CD8+CD57+ T cells in acquired aplastic anemia (dated by TCRdb to the late 2010s). Regarding the study in general: Extracted DNA from sorted CD4+ and CD8+ cells averaged around 3.3 ug, ranging from about 0.18 to 27.4 ug. Healthy donor samples averaged roughly 9.8 million reads for CD4+ and 11.0 million for CD8+ cells. Points the paper makes about the study in general: Some 27 CD8+ CDR3 sequences were found in both patients and controls but appeared to be highly expressed in patients and within the immunodominant clones of the patients. No significant difference in CD8+ Simpson's diversity was found between patients and healthy controls (P=0.060).

Genomic DNA served as template for TCR beta VDJ combination and CDR3 sequence profiling. An Illumina HiSeq 2000 was used for TCR repertoire sequencing. On the study's bioinformatics: Repertoire assessment relied on Simpson's diversity index, CDR3 size and DJ length profiles, and TRBV/TRBJ rearrangement plots. The immunodominant clone was defined as the most abundant DNA sequence in deep sequencing data. CDR3 amino acid sequences were screened for sharing across subjects and compared with published repertoires and the VDJdb database. The public sequencing data were trimmed at Q25 with fastp and processed into clonotypes with MiXCR by TCRdb, which kept only in-frame beta chains. Each CDR3 protein gets just one entry, which takes the most common genes and DNA from the rows behind it. Clone size and V and J calls follow TCRdb, not the original study. This sample gives a few hundred thousand distinct CDR3 sequences in total; over 55% of them show up just once. The ten largest clones take up 25% to 30% of the sample.

As regards this clonotype: Its target antigen remains unknown. Per-nucleotide qualities are absent, and no much larger clonotype sits a single base away.

In the study, sorted CD4+ and CD8+ blood T cells from patients with severe aplastic anemia and from healthy subjects underwent deep sequencing of TCR repertoires. Ficoll-Paque density gradient centrifugation was used to isolate peripheral blood mononuclear cells. Before DNA extraction, CD4+ and CD8+ T cells were sorted with FACS or magnetic beads. The germline V gene specifies SQVTM as CDR1 and ANQGSEA as CDR2. V was cut back by 4 bases and J by 2 bases, leaving a gap of 12 bases between them. There are 13 amino acids in the CDR3, from cysteine to phenylalanine inclusive. Only the CDR3 portion is preserved as DNA: 39 bases, with reading frame beginning at the first base.

What was sequenced was sorted CD4+, CD8+, or CD8+CD57+ T cells (not recorded which) from PBMCs. The sequence is built from TRBV29-1 and TRBJ2-7; possibly the D gene is TRBD2, per 7 matching bases. The source is a human donor in good health. The DNA sequence follows: TGCAGCGTTGGGGGGGGACAAGCCTACGAGCAGTACTTC. The translation is CSVGGGQAYEQYF.